This T cell receptor (beta chain) derives from a study of blood T cells in healthy people across ages. Study-level information: About one barcoded TCR beta cDNA was captured per two T cells.

It was approximately 9 milliliters of peripheral blood that were drawn from each donor. Per sample, a minimum of 6 million PBMCs were isolated. Total RNA extracted from each sample amounted to at least 6 micrograms. A sample-barcoded 5' primer and a J-beta primer mix were used in a second PCR of about 7 to 12 cycles. From the 5' RACE reads, TCRdb called clonotypes with MiXCR, one entry per CDR3 protein. This sample yields hundreds of thousands of distinct CDR3 sequences, of which around 26% are seen a single time; 17% belongs to the top ten. Notes on this clonotype: Likely a read error: the CDR3 ends without its conserved phenylalanine or tryptophan.

The sequenced sample consisted of blood. This clonotype originated in a woman over 75 in good health.

The CDR3 loop reads CASSQEIVGEAFL. The CDR3, as DNA: TGTGCCAGCAGCCAAGAAATAGTGGGGGAAGCTTTCTTA. The genes are TRBV3-1 and TRBJ1-1, with unresolved D. The germline CDR1 and CDR2 sequences are LGHDT and YNNKEL (reference sequence). Trimming removed 0 bases from V and 8 bases from J, with 10 bases in between. The CDR3 consists of 13 residues.